Reported below is one TCR beta chain. What antigen it recognizes has not been identified. The record has no base qualities; no much larger clone is one base away. V lost 1 base and J lost 8 bases; the stretch between them is 14 bases long. The CDR3 runs 14 amino acids, cysteine and phenylalanine included. This entry keeps only the CDR3 DNA: 42 bases, framed from base 1. Per the germline V gene (reference sequence), LNHDA is the CDR1 and SQIVND is the CDR2. This sample was included in a study of blood T cell repertoires in COVID-19 (dated by TCRdb to 2018 to 2021). Describing the broader study: Samples covering the acute and convalescent phases of COVID-19 were provided by collaborators in the United States, Italy and Spain. Where available, HLA class I and class II types were taken from metadata supplied by the sample provider and were not determined by assay-based typing. Samples came from the ongoing ImmuneRACE study (first 160 participants) plus 1,254 subjects from 6 global collaborators. The dataset comprised deeply sampled blood TCRbeta repertoires from subjects exposed to, actively infected with, or recovered from COVID-19. The prospective study material was composed of cDNA or gDNA derived from T cells, B-cell-depleted T cells, or PBMCs. Sample metadata almost always included a de-identified subject ID, COVID-19 status, age in years and sex. The repertoires were released in a freely available public database intended as a resource for research on the immune response to SARS-CoV-2. Summary of the overall study and its limitations: The quantity of clinical and demographic metadata differed by source and by participant and was supplied without curation.

The immunoSEQ Assay, a bias-controlled multiplex PCR, was used to amplify TCRbeta CDR3 regions from genomic DNA. Per the source publication's procedure: The number of nucleated cells in each sample was estimated by amplification of reference gene primers within the assay. To quantify the absolute abundance of each unique TCRbeta CDR3 rearrangement, sequence reads were collapsed and filtered. Productive Simpson clonality was computed per sample as the square root of Simpson's diversity index over productive rearrangements. What TCRdb holds here is the immuneACCESS table cut down to in-frame rearrangements. Part of the clones is not present; checked against another copy, under half of the missing clones reflect an unresolved V gene, and the others are unexplained. The V and J calls and clone size are taken from that table; D and trimming were inferred from the DNA. The sample data list 55,000 to 80,000 clones, and around four fifths of these were observed just once. Clones ranked in the top ten supply roughly 20% of the sample.

The collaborating institutions used their own protocols to collect whole blood in K2EDTA tubes. For TCRbeta analysis, collaborators shipped samples as frozen whole blood, isolated PBMCs, or DNA extracted from either of those sample types. This TCR came from an elderly woman with acute or convalescent COVID-19. The chain couples TRBV19 to TRBJ1-1, with no D gene named confidently. Sample: peripheral blood. The CDR3 protein is CASSIGTVRSEAFF. The bases are TGTGCCAGTAGTATAGGAACAGTCCGATCGGAAGCTTTCTTT. With all but the CDR3 taken from the reference TRBV19 and TRBJ1-1 genes, the full variable domain is: DGGITQSPKYLFRKEGQNVTLSCEQNLNHDAMYWYRQDPGQGLRLIYYSQIVNDFQKGDIAEGYSVSREKKESFPLTVTSAQKNPTAFYLCASSIGTVRSEAFFGQGTRLTVV.